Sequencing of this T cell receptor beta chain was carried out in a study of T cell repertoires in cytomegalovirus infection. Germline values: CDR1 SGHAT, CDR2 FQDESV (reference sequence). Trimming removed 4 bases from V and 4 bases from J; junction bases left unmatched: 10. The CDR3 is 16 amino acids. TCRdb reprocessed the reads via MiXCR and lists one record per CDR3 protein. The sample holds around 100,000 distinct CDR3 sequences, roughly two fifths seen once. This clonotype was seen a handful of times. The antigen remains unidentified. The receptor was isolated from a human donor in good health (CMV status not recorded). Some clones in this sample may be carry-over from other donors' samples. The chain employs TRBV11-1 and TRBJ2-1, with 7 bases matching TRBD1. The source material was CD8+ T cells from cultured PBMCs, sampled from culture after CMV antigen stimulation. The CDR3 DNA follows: TGTGCCAGCAGCTCGGAGACCGGACAGGAATACAATGAGCAGTTCTTC. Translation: CASSSETGQEYNEQFF.